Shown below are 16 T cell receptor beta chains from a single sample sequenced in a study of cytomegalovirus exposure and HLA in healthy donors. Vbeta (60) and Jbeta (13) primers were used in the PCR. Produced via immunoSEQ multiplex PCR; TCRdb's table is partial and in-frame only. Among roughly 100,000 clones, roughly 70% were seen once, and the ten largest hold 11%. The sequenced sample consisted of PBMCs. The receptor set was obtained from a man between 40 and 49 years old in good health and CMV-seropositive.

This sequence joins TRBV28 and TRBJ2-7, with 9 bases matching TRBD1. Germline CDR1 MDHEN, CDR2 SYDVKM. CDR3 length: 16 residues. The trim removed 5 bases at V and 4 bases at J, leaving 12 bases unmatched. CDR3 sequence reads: CASSAPSWGQGYEQYF. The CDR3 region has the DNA TGTGCCAGCAGTGCCCCCTCCTGGGGACAGGGATACGAGCAGTACTTC.

This chain's CDR3 is CASSGGDISQETQYF. The CDR3 DNA is TGTGCCAGTAGTGGGGGGGACATTTCACAAGAGACCCAGTACTTC. The chain combines TRBV19 with TRBJ2-5, with a tentative D call TRBD2 (7 bases). The V gene's germline CDR1 is LNHDA and CDR2 SQIVND (reference sequence). The germline V and J ends were trimmed by 5 bases and 2 bases, with 15 bases remaining between them. The CDR3 totals 15 residues.

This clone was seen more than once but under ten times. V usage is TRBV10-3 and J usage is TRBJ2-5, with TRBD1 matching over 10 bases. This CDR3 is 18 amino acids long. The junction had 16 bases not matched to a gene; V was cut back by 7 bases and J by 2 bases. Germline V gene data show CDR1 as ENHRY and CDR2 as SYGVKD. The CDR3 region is CAITPRTGGSGLQETQYF. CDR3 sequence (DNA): TGTGCCATCACCCCCCGGACAGGGGGTAGCGGGCTTCAAGAGACCCAGTACTTC.

CDR3 amino acids: CASSWGTGGSLGYTF. Written as DNA, the CDR3 is TGTGCCAGCAGCTGGGGGACAGGGGGCTCGCTTGGCTACACCTTC. The chain joins TRBV13 to TRBJ1-2, with 12 bases matching TRBD1. The CDR3 loop spans 15 amino acids. Germline loops: CDR1 PRHDT, CDR2 FYEKMQ (reference sequence). V lost 4 bases to trimming and J lost 7 bases; unmatched junction nucleotides: 7.

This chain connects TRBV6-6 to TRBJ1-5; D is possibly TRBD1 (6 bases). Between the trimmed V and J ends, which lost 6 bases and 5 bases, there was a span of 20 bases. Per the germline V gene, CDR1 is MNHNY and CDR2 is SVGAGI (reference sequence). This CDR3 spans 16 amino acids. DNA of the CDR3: TGTGCCAGCAGAAGAACTCAGGACAGCTTGCATCAGCCCCAGCATTTT. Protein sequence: CASRRTQDSLHQPQHF.

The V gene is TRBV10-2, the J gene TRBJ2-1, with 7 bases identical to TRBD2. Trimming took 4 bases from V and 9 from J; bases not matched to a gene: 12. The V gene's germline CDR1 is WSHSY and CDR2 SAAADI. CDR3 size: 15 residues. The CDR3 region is CASSVLTGGLAEQFF. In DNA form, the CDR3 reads TGCGCCAGCAGTGTGTTAACGGGAGGTTTGGCTGAGCAGTTCTTC.

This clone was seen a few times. The CDR3 here is CASSQAQTGVGTGANVLTF. The CDR3 DNA reads TGCGCCAGCAGCCAAGCCCAGACAGGGGTAGGGACTGGGGCCAACGTCCTGACTTTC. The gene calls are TRBV4-3 and TRBJ2-6, with 8 bases matching TRBD1. CDR3 length equals 19 residues. The V segment lost 1 base and the J segment 2 bases; nucleotides outside the gene matches: 10. Germline assignment: CDR1 LGHNA and CDR2 YSLEER.

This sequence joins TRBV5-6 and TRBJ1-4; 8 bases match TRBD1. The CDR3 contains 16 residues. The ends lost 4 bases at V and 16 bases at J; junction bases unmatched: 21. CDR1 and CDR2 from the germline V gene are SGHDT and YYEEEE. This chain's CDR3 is CASSAGRRTGIRGTFF. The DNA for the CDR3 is TGTGCCAGCAGCGCGGGGCGTAGGACAGGGATACGCGGGACGTTTTTT.

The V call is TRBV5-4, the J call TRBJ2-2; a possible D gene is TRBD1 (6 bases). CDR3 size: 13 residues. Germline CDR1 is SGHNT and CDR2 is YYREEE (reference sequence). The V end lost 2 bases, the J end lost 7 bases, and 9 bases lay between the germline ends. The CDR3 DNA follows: TGTGCCAGCAGCTTACAGGGTGACGGGGAGCTGTTTTTT. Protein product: CASSLQGDGELFF.

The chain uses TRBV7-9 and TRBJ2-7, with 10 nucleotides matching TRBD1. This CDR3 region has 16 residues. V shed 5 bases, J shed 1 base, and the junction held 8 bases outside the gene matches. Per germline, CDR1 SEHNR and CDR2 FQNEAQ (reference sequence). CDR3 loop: CASSRQTGGKSYEQYF. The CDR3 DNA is TGTGCCAGCAGCCGTCAGACAGGGGGCAAGTCCTACGAGCAGTACTTC.

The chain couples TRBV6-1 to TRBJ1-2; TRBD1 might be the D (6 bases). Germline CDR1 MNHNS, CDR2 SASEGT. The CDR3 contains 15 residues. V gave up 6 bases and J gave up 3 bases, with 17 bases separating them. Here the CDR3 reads CASRSGGGGDYGYTF. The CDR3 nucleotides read TGTGCCAGCAGATCGGGGGGCGGGGGAGACTATGGCTACACCTTC.

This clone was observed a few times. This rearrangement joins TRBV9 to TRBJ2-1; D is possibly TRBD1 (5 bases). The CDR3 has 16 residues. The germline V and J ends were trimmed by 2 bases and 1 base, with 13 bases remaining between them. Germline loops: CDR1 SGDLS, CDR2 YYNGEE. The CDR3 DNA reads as TGTGCCAGCAGCGTTCAGGGTCAGGGATCCTACAATGAGCAGTTCTTC. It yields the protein CASSVQGQGSYNEQFF.

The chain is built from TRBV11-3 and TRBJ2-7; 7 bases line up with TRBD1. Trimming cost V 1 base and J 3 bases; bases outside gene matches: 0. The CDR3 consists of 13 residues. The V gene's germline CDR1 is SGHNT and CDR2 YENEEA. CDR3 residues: CASSLGDSYEQYF. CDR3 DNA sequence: TGTGCCAGCAGCTTAGGGGACAGCTACGAGCAGTACTTC.

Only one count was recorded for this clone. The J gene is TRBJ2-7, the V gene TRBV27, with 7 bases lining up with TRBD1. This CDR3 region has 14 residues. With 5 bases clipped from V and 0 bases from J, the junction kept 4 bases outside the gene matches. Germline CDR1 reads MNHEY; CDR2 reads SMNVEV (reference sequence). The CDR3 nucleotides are TGTGCCAGCAGTCCCCGGGACAGCTCCTACGAGCAGTACTTC. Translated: CASSPRDSSYEQYF.

Written as DNA, the CDR3 is TGTGCCAGCAGTGCACTCGGGGGACTAGCGGGACTGTTCTTC. Its protein product is CASSALGGLAGLFF. The chain employs TRBV6-6 and TRBJ2-1, with TRBD2 identical over 13 bases. Trimming cost V 5 bases and J 15 bases; bases outside gene matches: 10. The CDR3 has 14 residues. The germline V gene encodes CDR1 MNHNY and CDR2 SVGAGI (reference sequence).

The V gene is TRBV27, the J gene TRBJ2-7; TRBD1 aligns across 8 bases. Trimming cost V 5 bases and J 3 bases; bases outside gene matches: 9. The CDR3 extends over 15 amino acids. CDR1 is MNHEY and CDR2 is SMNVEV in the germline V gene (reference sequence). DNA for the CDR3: TGTGCCAGCAGTCCCCCTCGGACAGGGTTCTACGAGCAGTACTTC. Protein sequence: CASSPPRTGFYEQYF.